The 32 T cell receptor beta chains listed next were all sequenced from one sample in a study of shared clonotypes between healthy human individuals. In the naive CD8 group, cells lacked CD45RO and were positively selected for CCR7, so terminally differentiated effector memory CD45RA+ cells were left out. The data were produced by immunoSEQ multiplex PCR, yet TCRdb's version contains in-frame clones alone and is incomplete. The sample has millions of clones, approximately 94% seen once. The specimen sequenced was naive CD8+ T cells from PBMCs. The receptors come from a man between 18 and 29 years old in good health. Some clones in this sample may be carry-over from other donors' samples.

This chain connects TRBV27 to TRBJ2-3; D is undetermined. Germline loops: CDR1 MNHEY, CDR2 SMNVEV (reference sequence). Trimming took off 2 bases at V and 3 bases at J, with 12 bases between the two ends. This CDR3 comprises 15 residues. The CDR3: CASSLQYSRTDTQYF. CDR3 coding DNA: TGTGCCAGCAGTTTACAATATAGCAGGACAGATACGCAGTATTTT.

The CDR3 sequence is CASSARGRQETQYF. CDR3 sequence (DNA): TGTGCCAGCAGCGCACGCGGGAGGCAAGAGACCCAGTACTTC. The rearrangement joins TRBV5-4 to TRBJ2-5; TRBD2 matches at 8 bases. Looked up from germline, CDR1 is SGHNT and CDR2 is YYREEE (reference sequence). The CDR3 loop spans 14 amino acids. Trimming took 4 bases from V and 2 from J; bases not matched to a gene: 4.

J is TRBJ1-1 and V is TRBV6-5, with 7 bases matching TRBD1. Germline V gives CDR1 MNHEY, CDR2 SVGAGI. Germline trimming cut 6 bases from V and 3 bases from J; bases unmatched to any gene: 7. The length of the CDR3 is 14 residues. CDR3: CASSLDRVDTEAFF. The CDR3 region has the DNA TGTGCCAGCAGCCTAGACAGGGTAGACACTGAAGCTTTCTTT.

This clone was observed a single time. This chain connects TRBV19 to TRBJ2-7, with 9 bases that match TRBD1. The junction had 5 bases not matched to a gene; V was cut back by 3 bases and J by 2 bases. Germline V gives CDR1 LNHDA, CDR2 SQIVND (reference sequence). The CDR3 totals 15 residues. The CDR3 loop reads CASSIGQGFTYEQYF. CDR3 nucleotides: TGTGCCAGTAGTATTGGACAGGGGTTCACCTACGAGCAGTACTTC. Supplemented by reference TRBV19 and TRBJ2-7, the full variable domain reads DGGITQSPKYLFRKEGQNVTLSCEQNLNHDAMYWYRQDPGQGLRLIYYSQIVNDFQKGDIAEGYSVSREKKESFPLTVTSAQKNPTAFYLCASSIGQGFTYEQYFGPGTRLTVT.

DNA for the CDR3: TGTGCCAGCAGTGCCCCACAGGGAGGCCTCACTGAAGCTTTCTTT. Translation gives CASSAPQGGLTEAFF. The gene calls are TRBV27 and TRBJ1-1, with D maybe TRBD1 (6 bases). CDR3 length equals 15 residues. The germline gives CDR1 MNHEY, CDR2 SMNVEV (reference sequence). V lost 5 bases, J lost 4 bases, and 17 bases lay in between.

The CDR3 DNA reads as TGTGCCAGCTCACAAAACGCCTATCTGACCCAGAACACTGAAGCTTTCTTT. This translates into CASSQNAYLTQNTEAFF. V usage is TRBV18 and J usage is TRBJ1-1; D is unclear. Germline CDR1 and CDR2: KGHSH and LQKENI. The germline V and J ends were trimmed by 4 bases and 1 base, with 19 bases remaining between them. The CDR3 has 17 amino acids.

The chain joins TRBV7-2 to TRBJ2-2, with a weak D call TRBD2 (5 bases). Trimming stripped 3 bases from V and 3 bases from J, with 17 bases between. Germline assignment: CDR1 SGHTA and CDR2 FQGNSA. This CDR3 region has 17 residues. DNA for the CDR3: TGTGCCAGCAGCTTTGCTGAGAGGGTAGTGGACACCGGGGAGCTGTTTTTT. The encoded protein is CASSFAERVVDTGELFF. The full variable domain, completed using reference TRBV7-2 and TRBJ2-2, is GAGVSQSPSNKVTEKGKDVELRCDPISGHTALYWYRQSLGQGLEFLIYFQGNSAPDKSGLPSDRFSAERTGGSVSTLTIQRTQQEDSAVYLCASSFAERVVDTGELFFGEGSRLTVL.

The V call is TRBV10-2, the J call TRBJ2-7; D is perhaps TRBD1 (5 bases). This CDR3 is built from 12 residues. V lost 6 bases and J lost 3, with 9 bases in between. Looked up from germline, CDR1 is WSHSY and CDR2 is SAAADI. The CDR3 here is CASSPDSYEQYF. The CDR3 nucleotides read TGCGCCAGCAGCCCAGACAGCTACGAGCAGTACTTC.

The rearrangement joins TRBV5-5 to TRBJ1-1, with a tentative D call TRBD1 (6 bases). The CDR3 is 14 residues long. CDR1 is SGHKS, CDR2 YYEKEE, per germline (reference sequence). The V and J ends lost 7 bases and 1 base respectively, with 14 bases between them. CDR3 DNA sequence: TGTGCCAGCGGTCGGGGACACTCGAACACTGAAGCTTTCTTT. This translates into CASGRGHSNTEAFF.

The chain carries TRBV29-1 and TRBJ2-7; D uncertain. This CDR3 spans 11 amino acids. CDR1 SQVTM and CDR2 ANQGSEA come from the germline V gene. V lost 6 bases and J 0 bases, leaving 6 bases between the germline ends. In DNA, the CDR3 is TGCAGCGTCTACGACTCCTACGAGCAGTACTTC. As protein: CSVYDSYEQYF.

The rearrangement links TRBV5-6 to TRBJ1-2; D unclear. The ends were cut back, 0 bases at V and 4 bases at J, with 16 bases in the middle. The germline gives CDR1 SGHDT, CDR2 YYEEEE. This CDR3 comprises 16 residues. This CDR3 reads CASSLAGGSGVYGYTF. The CDR3 nucleotides read TGTGCCAGCAGCTTGGCCGGCGGGTCGGGAGTCTATGGCTACACCTTC.

The CDR3 here is CASSLTLGSNQPQHF. In DNA, the CDR3 is TGTGCCAGCAGTTTGACTCTGGGGAGCAATCAGCCCCAGCATTTT. The chain links TRBV28 to TRBJ1-5; D ambiguous. This CDR3 spans 15 amino acids. V was cut by 3 bases and J by 1 base, with 10 bases left in between. Per germline, CDR1 MDHEN and CDR2 SYDVKM.

In the case of this clone: Other nucleotide sequences in the sample specify the same CDR3. In DNA form, the CDR3 reads TGTGCCAGCAGTCTCCGGGACATTTCCTACGAGCAGTACTTC. This translates into CASSLRDISYEQYF. This sequence joins TRBV28 and TRBJ2-7; a possible D gene is TRBD1 (6 bases). The CDR3 consists of 14 residues. The germline gives CDR1 MDHEN, CDR2 SYDVKM. Trimming cost V 5 bases and J 1 base, with 12 bases left between them.

In this sample, this clone turned up once. V and J are TRBV7-9 and TRBJ1-4; 11 nucleotides agree with TRBD1. Germline V gene data show CDR1 as SEHNR and CDR2 as FQNEAQ (reference sequence). This CDR3 has 16 amino acids. The V and J ends lost 4 bases and 6 bases, in that order; junction bases with no gene match: 7. In DNA form, the CDR3 reads TGTGCCAGCAGCTCTTACCCGGGACAGGGGGATGAAAAACTGTTTTTT. This translates into CASSSYPGQGDEKLFF.

This clone appeared once. The rearrangement uses TRBV23-1 and TRBJ2-3, with D hard to call. TRBV23-1 counts as an open reading frame of uncertain function. The CDR3 has 15 residues. The germline V and J ends were trimmed by 4 bases and 0 bases, with 11 bases remaining between them. CDR3 bases: TGCGCCAGCAGTCCCCAGTGCGCTAGCACAGATACGCAGTATTTT. Encoded protein: CASSPQCASTDTQYF.

V and J are TRBV10-2 and TRBJ2-3, with D perhaps matching TRBD2 (6 bases). CDR1 and CDR2 (germline): WSHSY, SAAADI. The CDR3 sequence is 15 residues long. The ends were cut back, 1 base at V and 1 base at J, with 9 bases in the middle. The CDR3 protein is CASSEFASGTDTQYF. The CDR3 coding sequence is TGCGCCAGCAGTGAGTTTGCTAGCGGCACAGATACGCAGTATTTT.

V and J are TRBV7-3 and TRBJ1-2; D remains unclear. This CDR3 contains 15 residues. The germline V gene encodes CDR1 SGHTA and CDR2 FQGTGA. V was trimmed by 2 bases and J by 8 bases, leaving 18 bases between them. The CDR3 nucleotides are TGTGCCAGCAGCTTATCGGAAGGGCGGGATTCAGGCTACACCTTC. It translates to CASSLSEGRDSGYTF.

Worth noting for this clone: The sample holds other DNA sequences that translate to the same CDR3. V gene TRBV11-2 combines with J gene TRBJ1-1; D call uncertain. V gave up 0 bases and J gave up 5 bases, with 7 bases separating them. Germline CDR1 and CDR2: SGHAT and FQNNGV. The CDR3 contains 13 residues. The CDR3 DNA reads as TGTGCCAGCAGCTTAGATTGGAATACTGAAGCTTTCTTT. Encoded protein: CASSLDWNTEAFF. Supplemented by reference TRBV11-2 and TRBJ1-1, the full variable domain reads EAGVAQSPRYKIIEKRQSVAFWCNPISGHATLYWYQQILGQGPKLLIQFQNNGVVDDSQLPKDRFSAERLKGVDSTLKIQPAKLEDSAVYLCASSLDWNTEAFFGQGTRLTVV.

This clone appeared once. J is TRBJ1-2 and V is TRBV29-1, with D unclear. The V gene's germline CDR1 is SQVTM and CDR2 ANQGSEA. The germline V and J ends were trimmed by 0 bases and 0 bases, with 20 bases remaining between them. The CDR3 has 18 amino acids. The CDR3 DNA reads as TGCAGCGTTGAAGATACGGGTACGGCCACCCCAGCTAACTATGGCTACACCTTC. It specifies CSVEDTGTATPANYGYTF.

The genes are TRBV5-4 and TRBJ1-2; TRBD1 might be the D (5 bases). The CDR3 consists of 13 residues. The germline gives CDR1 SGHNT, CDR2 YYREEE (reference sequence). Trimming took 7 bases from V and 4 from J, leaving 14 bases between them. In nucleotides, the CDR3 is TGTGCCAGCCTAGGGGCCGACCGCTATGGCTACACCTTC. Its translation is CASLGADRYGYTF.

The chain links TRBV15 to TRBJ2-7; 7 nucleotides match TRBD1. CDR1 and CDR2 from the germline V gene are LNHNV and YYDKDF (reference sequence). V shed 4 bases and J 3 bases; nucleotides not matched to a gene: 6. The length of the CDR3 is 14 residues. CDR3 in amino acids: CATSTLDRFYEQYF. CDR3 sequence (DNA): TGTGCCACCAGCACCCTGGACAGGTTCTACGAGCAGTACTTC.

The chain uses TRBV7-8 and TRBJ2-2, with 9 bases fitting TRBD1. Germline V CDR1 and CDR2: SGHVS, FQNEAQ. CDR3 size: 16 residues. Trimming cost V 2 bases and J 6 bases; bases outside gene matches: 7. The CDR3 nucleotides are TGTGCCAGCAGCTTATACCCGGACAGGGGCGCCGGGGAGCTGTTTTTT. Its protein is CASSLYPDRGAGELFF. Looking up the rest from reference TRBV7-8 and TRBJ2-2 gives the full variable domain: GAGVSQSPRYKVAKRGQDVALRCDPISGHVSLFWYQQALGQGPEFLTYFQNEAQLDKSGLPSDRFFAERPEGSVSTLKIQRTQQEDSAVYLCASSLYPDRGAGELFFGEGSRLTVL.

V usage is TRBV27 and J usage is TRBJ1-2; 7 nucleotides line up with TRBD1. There are 18 residues in the CDR3. CDR1 and CDR2 from the germline V gene are MNHEY and SMNVEV (reference sequence). The junction had 18 bases not matched to a gene; V was cut back by 5 bases and J by 3 bases. CDR3 residues: CASSPGRDRTSDYYGYTF. The CDR3, as DNA: TGTGCCAGCAGTCCCGGGCGGGACAGAACTTCAGACTACTATGGCTACACCTTC.

The chain carries TRBV9 and TRBJ1-2; TRBD1 might be the D (5 bases). The CDR3 sequence is 15 residues long. The V end lost 3 bases, the J end lost 0 bases, and 12 bases lay between the germline ends. Germline CDR1 SGDLS, CDR2 YYNGEE. Here the CDR3 DNA reads TGTGCCAGCAGCGGCGGGACTCAAGCTAACTATGGCTACACCTTC. It codes for CASSGGTQANYGYTF.

The chain has TRBV10-3 and TRBJ2-7, with TRBD2 matching 7 bases. CDR3 length: 15 residues. With V trimmed by 6 bases and J by 5 bases, 13 bases remained unmatched. Germline V gives CDR1 ENHRY, CDR2 SYGVKD. This chain's CDR3 is CAIRDGGSGRDEQYF. DNA of the CDR3: TGTGCCATCAGAGACGGGGGGAGCGGTCGGGACGAGCAGTACTTC.

A remark on this clone: One end of the junction is discordant with germline, which a read error may explain. The chain recombines TRBV11-3 with TRBJ2-5; 7 nucleotides align to TRBD1. The CDR3 runs 15 residues. Germline CDR1 and CDR2: SGHNT and YENEEA. Written as DNA, the CDR3 is TGTGCCAACAGCTTAGGCGACAGGGTCGGGGAGACCCAGTACTTC. Translated: CANSLGDRVGETQYF. Full variable domain (remainder filled in from reference TRBV11-3 and TRBJ2-5): EAGVVQSPRYKIIEKKQPVAFWCNPISGHNTLYWYLQNLGQGPELLIRYENEEAVDDSQLPKDRFSAERLKGVDSTLKIQPAELGDSAVYLCANSLGDRVGETQYFGPGTRLLVL.

CDR3 nucleotide sequence: TGTGCCAGCAGACCCCTAGGCCCCAGCTCCTACAATGAGCAGTTCTTC. Its translation is CASRPLGPSSYNEQFF. The J gene is TRBJ2-1, the V gene TRBV12-1; the table's D call TRBD2 went unverified against the DNA. TRBV12-1 is recorded as a pseudogene. The CDR3 sequence is 16 residues long.

Details on this clone: The junction departs from germline at one end; a sequencing error may be responsible. This chain uses TRBV11-2 with TRBJ1-1, with D maybe TRBD1 (5 bases). This CDR3 comprises 13 residues. CDR1 is SGHAT and CDR2 is FQNNGV in the germline V gene. CDR3 amino acids: CASSLAPQAHWAF. CDR3 nucleotide sequence: TGTGCCAGCAGCTTAGCGCCACAGGCCCACTGGGCCTTT.

This clone was seen only once. This chain joins TRBV5-1 and TRBJ2-3; D uncertain. Germline CDR1 SGHRS, CDR2 YFSETQ. Trimming shortened V by 0 bases and J by 6 bases, and 14 bases separated the two germline ends. The CDR3 covers 15 residues. The chain's CDR3 is CASSLGRFSTDTQYF. The DNA for the CDR3 is TGCGCCAGCAGCTTGGGGCGGTTCTCGACCGATACGCAGTATTTT.

CDR3 DNA sequence: TGTGCCAGCAGGGCAGGGCTTCCCGGGGAAAAACTGTTTTTT. It encodes CASRAGLPGEKLFF. The rearrangement joins TRBV28 to TRBJ1-4; possible D gene TRBD1, 5 bases. The CDR3 contains 14 residues. Deletions cut 6 bases from V and 8 bases from J, with 16 bases between. Germline lookup yields CDR1 MDHEN and CDR2 SYDVKM.

V usage is TRBV5-4 and J usage is TRBJ2-2; D unresolved. The germline V gene has CDR1 SGHNT and CDR2 YYREEE (reference sequence). The CDR3 has 14 amino acids. Trimming took off 0 bases at V and 6 bases at J, with 9 bases between the two ends. The CDR3 DNA reads TGTGCCAGCAGCTTGGCCGAATCATCCGGGGAGCTGTTTTTT. The encoded protein is CASSLAESSGELFF.

The chain employs TRBV5-8 and TRBJ1-5, with TRBD1 identical over 10 bases. CDR1 is SGHTS and CDR2 is YDEGEE in the germline V gene. The V segment lost 3 bases and the J segment 7 bases; nucleotides outside the gene matches: 13. The CDR3 is 17 residues long. CDR3 sequence (DNA): TGTGCCAGCAGCTCCCCCCGGGACAGGGGAATCTGGCAGCCCCAGCATTTT. Translated: CASSSPRDRGIWQPQHF. The full variable domain, rest sourced from reference TRBV5-8 and TRBJ1-5, is EAGVTQSPTHLIKTRGQQATLRCSPISGHTSVYWYQQALGLGLQFLLWYDEGEERNRGNFPPRFSGRQFPNYSSELNVNALELEDSALYLCASSSPRDRGIWQPQHFGDGTRLSIL.